This T cell receptor beta chain derives from a study of CD8 T cells in ankylosing spondylitis. CDR3 length: 15 residues. Germline-derived CDR1 and CDR2 are MNHNS and SASEGT. Losses at the gene ends were 6 bases for V and 3 bases for J; bases not matched to a gene: 9. One entry per CDR3 protein, called by TCRdb with MiXCR from the 5' RACE reads. The sample lists nearly 250,000 distinct CDR3 sequences, roughly 32% seen once, with around 4.5% in the top ten. V and J are TRBV6-1 and TRBJ1-2; 8 bases map to TRBD1. Sequencing input: blood, either unsorted or a sorted T cell fraction (not recorded which). This clonotype originated in a male donor with ankylosing spondylitis or in good health (not recorded which). Here the CDR3 DNA reads TGTGCCAGCAGCATCGGACAGGGAATTGACTATGGCTACACCTTC. Translating it yields CASSIGQGIDYGYTF.